These 30 T cell receptor beta chains were all obtained from the same sample, sequenced in a study of T cell clonotyping in hematopoietic cell transplantation. Clones were read by immunoSEQ multiplex PCR, and TCRdb kept only the in-frame ones, dropping some. Here the sample spans some 17,000 clones, almost 90% being singletons. Sequencing was done on a sample of peripheral blood mononuclear cells. Source of these receptors: a man in his fifties or sixties in good health. Some clones in this sample may be carry-over from other donors' samples.

This clone was seen a single time. The rearrangement joins TRBV19 to TRBJ1-1, with D tentatively TRBD1 (6 bases). The CDR3 is made up of 14 amino acids. CDR1 is LNHDA and CDR2 is SQIVND in the germline V gene (reference sequence). V dropped 5 bases and J dropped 6 bases, with 16 bases sitting between them. The CDR3 sequence is CASSGTKSGAEAFF. The CDR3 coding sequence is TGTGCCAGTAGTGGGACAAAATCCGGCGCTGAAGCTTTCTTT. The whole variable domain, filled in from reference TRBV19 and TRBJ1-1, reads DGGITQSPKYLFRKEGQNVTLSCEQNLNHDAMYWYRQDPGQGLRLIYYSQIVNDFQKGDIAEGYSVSREKKESFPLTVTSAQKNPTAFYLCASSGTKSGAEAFFGQGTRLTVV.

The rearrangement uses TRBV7-3 and TRBJ2-7, with D perhaps TRBD1 (6 bases). The V gene's germline CDR1 is SGHTA and CDR2 FQGTGA. This CDR3 spans 13 amino acids. Trimming left V 5 bases short and J 5 bases short, with 13 bases between. CDR3 nucleotides: TGTGCCAGCAGCCCAACAGGGTTCGACGAGCAGTACTTC. Its protein is CASSPTGFDEQYF.

J is TRBJ2-3 and V is TRBV30, with D possibly matching TRBD2 (6 bases). The CDR3 covers 14 residues. The V end lost 4 bases, the J end lost 1 base, and 12 bases lay between the germline ends. Looked up from germline, CDR1 is GTSNPN and CDR2 is SVGIG (reference sequence). The DNA of the CDR3 is TGTGCCTGGACCCGGGGGTCGGGCACAGATACGCAGTATTTT. The encoded protein is CAWTRGSGTDTQYF.

The rearrangement links TRBV28 to TRBJ1-2, with a tentative D call TRBD1 (6 bases). The CDR3 has 14 amino acids. V was shortened by 9 bases and J by 3 bases, with 17 bases between the two germline ends. Germline V lookup: CDR1 MDHEN, CDR2 SYDVKM. CDR3 DNA sequence: TGTGCCAGTATGACAGGCGGGGGTTACTATGGCTACACCTTC. This sequence encodes CASMTGGGYYGYTF.

The rearrangement uses TRBV7-9 and TRBJ2-1; TRBD2 is a possible D gene (6 bases). The germline gives CDR1 SEHNR, CDR2 FQNEAQ (reference sequence). V shed 5 bases and J shed 5 bases, with 13 bases lying between them. The CDR3 has 14 residues. This CDR3 reads CASSLSGPHNEQFF. In DNA, the CDR3 is TGTGCCAGCAGCCTAAGCGGGCCGCACAATGAGCAGTTCTTC.

The chain has TRBV4-3 and TRBJ2-3; TRBD2 matches at 8 bases. J was trimmed by 2 bases and V by 0 bases; bases with no gene match: 7. CDR3 length: 17 residues. Germline CDR1 LGHNA, CDR2 YSLEER. The CDR3 here is CASSQDRAGDYTDTQYF. CDR3 coding DNA: TGCGCCAGCAGCCAAGATCGAGCGGGGGACTACACAGATACGCAGTATTTT.

The chain employs TRBV9 and TRBJ1-2, with unresolved D. In germline, CDR1 is SGDLS, CDR2 YYNGEE. Between the trimmed V and J ends, which lost 0 bases and 2 bases, there was a span of 17 bases. The CDR3 covers 17 residues. CDR3 in amino acids: CASSVEVEAGSNYGYTF. The CDR3 coding sequence is TGTGCCAGCAGCGTAGAAGTGGAGGCCGGGAGCAACTATGGCTACACCTTC. The variable domain in full, completed from reference TRBV9 and TRBJ1-2, reads DSGVTQTPKHLITATGQRVTLRCSPRSGDLSVYWYQQSLDQGLQFLIQYYNGEERAKGNILERFSAQQFPDLHSELNLSSLELGDSALYFCASSVEVEAGSNYGYTFGSGTRLTVV.

The chain uses TRBV30 and TRBJ2-7; D is perhaps TRBD1 (6 bases). The germline V gene encodes CDR1 GTSNPN and CDR2 SVGIG (reference sequence). This CDR3 has 15 residues. V shed 2 bases and J shed 7 bases, with 21 bases lying between them. The CDR3 loop is CAWSPGQRTEFEQYF. CDR3 bases: TGTGCCTGGAGTCCGGGACAACGGACCGAGTTTGAGCAGTACTTC. The full variable domain, completed using reference TRBV30 and TRBJ2-7, is SQTIHQWPATLVQPVGSPLSLECTVEGTSNPNLYWYRQAAGRGLQLLFYSVGIGQISSEVPQNLSASRPQDRQFILSSKKLLLSDSGFYLCAWSPGQRTEFEQYFGPGTRLTVT.

V and J are TRBV30 and TRBJ1-1; D is unclear. V lost 1 base to trimming and J lost 4 bases, with 10 bases between them. This CDR3 contains 13 residues. Per germline, CDR1 GTSNPN and CDR2 SVGIG (reference sequence). CDR3 amino acids: CAWSALEFTEAFF. CDR3 DNA: TGTGCCTGGAGTGCCCTCGAGTTCACTGAAGCTTTCTTT.

The chain is built from TRBV11-3 and TRBJ2-7; 8 bases are shared with TRBD1. This CDR3 is built from 15 residues. Per germline, CDR1 SGHNT and CDR2 YENEEA. J lost 1 base, V lost 0 bases, and 2 bases had no gene match. CDR3 loop: CASSLDQGASYEQYF. In DNA, the CDR3 is TGTGCCAGCAGCTTAGACCAGGGGGCATCCTACGAGCAGTACTTC.

The V call is TRBV7-2, the J call TRBJ1-3; D call uncertain. There are 14 residues in the CDR3. Deletions cut 4 bases from V and 0 bases from J, with 7 bases between. Germline lookup yields CDR1 SGHTA and CDR2 FQGNSA. This chain's CDR3 is CASSSGPSGNTIYF. CDR3 DNA sequence: TGTGCCAGCAGCTCCGGTCCCTCTGGAAACACCATATATTTT.

The chain uses TRBV5-1 and TRBJ1-4; 11 nucleotides line up with TRBD1. V trimming: 4 bases; J trimming: 3 bases; junction bases outside the gene matches: 2. The CDR3 contains 15 residues. CDR1 and CDR2 from the germline V gene are SGHRS and YFSETQ. The CDR3 nucleotides read TGCGCCAGCAGCGGACAGGGGGCAGCTAATGAAAAACTGTTTTTT. Translation: CASSGQGAANEKLFF.

This clone has only one observation. This chain joins TRBV2 and TRBJ1-2, with 7 bases matching TRBD1. Germline V lookup: CDR1 SNHLY, CDR2 FYNNEI. The V and J ends lost 5 bases and 7 bases, in that order; junction bases with no gene match: 7. This CDR3 has 13 amino acids. Here the CDR3 DNA reads TGTGCCAGCAGTTTAAAGACAGGGACTGGCTACACCTTC. It encodes CASSLKTGTGYTF.

The rearrangement uses TRBV28 and TRBJ1-6; D remains ambiguous. V was trimmed by 7 bases and J by 7 bases, leaving 14 bases between them. CDR1 and CDR2 from the germline V gene are MDHEN and SYDVKM. The CDR3 runs 14 residues. This CDR3 reads CASIRTARNSPLHF. CDR3 nucleotide sequence: TGTGCCAGCATCCGGACGGCGCGGAATTCACCCCTCCACTTT.

The V call is TRBV27, the J call TRBJ2-1; the D gene could be TRBD1 or TRBD2 (5 bases each). Germline V gene lookup returns CDR1 MNHEY and CDR2 SMNVEV (reference sequence). Trimming stripped 6 bases from V and 0 bases from J, with 9 bases between. There are 14 residues in the CDR3. CDR3 DNA: TGTGCCAGCAGGAGGGGATCCTCCTACAATGAGCAGTTCTTC. Encoded protein: CASRRGSSYNEQFF.

This chain joins TRBV28 and TRBJ2-7, with 10 bases matching TRBD1. Germline CDR1 and CDR2: MDHEN and SYDVKM. This CDR3 is built from 15 residues. Trimming cost V 2 bases and J 6 bases; bases outside gene matches: 7. The DNA for the CDR3 is TGTGCCAGCAGTTTAGGGGGACAGGGGTTCCGCGAGCAGTACTTC. Its protein is CASSLGGQGFREQYF.

The rearrangement links TRBV6-6 to TRBJ1-5; possible D gene TRBD1, 5 bases. The germline V gene has CDR1 MNHNY and CDR2 SVGAGI (reference sequence). The CDR3 has 14 residues. The V end was cut by 7 bases, the J end by 1 base, with 11 bases between. The DNA of the CDR3 is TGTGCCAGCACTAGGCGGGGGAGCAATCAGCCCCAGCATTTT. It encodes CASTRRGSNQPQHF.

J is TRBJ2-3 and V is TRBV5-1; the D is unclear. CDR1 is SGHRS and CDR2 is YFSETQ in the germline V gene. The CDR3 is 11 residues long. Trimming stripped 2 bases from V and 7 bases from J, with 5 bases between. In DNA form, the CDR3 reads TGCGCCAGCAGCTTCTTGAATACGCAGTATTTT. It yields the protein CASSFLNTQYF.

The chain carries TRBV27 and TRBJ1-6, with 8 bases identical to TRBD1. V shed 2 bases and J 9 bases; nucleotides not matched to a gene: 6. The length of the CDR3 is 15 residues. Germline V gives CDR1 MNHEY, CDR2 SMNVEV (reference sequence). CDR3 sequence (DNA): TGTGCCAGCAGTTTAGGTCCCGACAGGGGTTCACCCCTCCACTTT. The encoded protein is CASSLGPDRGSPLHF.

This clone was recorded only once. The chain recombines TRBV7-3 with TRBJ2-1; no reliable D call. V was trimmed by 2 bases and J by 10 bases, leaving 12 bases between them. The length of the CDR3 is 13 residues. The germline V gene has CDR1 SGHTA and CDR2 FQGTGA. The CDR3 nucleotides are TGTGCCAGCAGCTTAGGCCCCGGGCGCGAGCAGTTCTTC. Protein sequence: CASSLGPGREQFF. Based on the CDR3 plus reference TRBV7-3 and TRBJ2-1, the full variable domain is GAGVSQTPSNKVTEKGKYVELRCDPISGHTALYWYRQSLGQGPEFLIYFQGTGAADDSGLPNDRFFAVRPEGSVSTLKIQRTERGDSAVYLCASSLGPGREQFFGPGTRLTVL.

The chain recombines TRBV7-2 with TRBJ1-1, with TRBD1 as a possible D gene (5 bases). The germline V gene encodes CDR1 SGHTA and CDR2 FQGNSA. Trimming took 5 bases from V and 0 from J, leaving 10 bases between them. The CDR3 is 14 amino acids. The CDR3 spells CASSVGRMNTEAFF. CDR3 DNA sequence: TGTGCCAGCAGCGTGGGACGGATGAACACTGAAGCTTTCTTT.

This clone was seen only a few times. The chain links TRBV2 to TRBJ2-7; TRBD1 is a possible D gene (5 bases). Trimming removed 6 bases at V and 2 bases at J, with 8 bases between. CDR1 and CDR2 from the germline V gene are SNHLY and FYNNEI. This CDR3 has 12 residues. The CDR3 nucleotides are TGTGCCAGCAGAGGGGCCGCCTACGAGCAGTACTTC. Translating gives CASRGAAYEQYF.

V is TRBV28 and J is TRBJ1-2; D is unclear. CDR3 size: 16 residues. Germline V gene sequence: CDR1 MDHEN, CDR2 SYDVKM. Trimming removed 3 bases from V and 3 bases from J, with 17 bases in between. The CDR3 spells CASSFPPRHTDYGYTF. CDR3 DNA: TGTGCCAGCAGTTTCCCTCCGAGACACACTGACTATGGCTACACCTTC.

V usage is TRBV30 and J usage is TRBJ1-5; D call uncertain. The CDR3 runs to 15 residues. Germline V lookup: CDR1 GTSNPN, CDR2 SVGIG (reference sequence). Trimming shortened V by 2 bases and J by 2 bases, and 13 bases separated the two germline ends. The CDR3 nucleotides read TGTGCCTGGAGTCAGAAAATTCCGGGCAATCAGCCCCAGCATTTT. Its translation is CAWSQKIPGNQPQHF.

This sequence joins TRBV7-9 and TRBJ1-2; D is uncertain. CDR3 length: 14 amino acids. The germline CDR1 and CDR2 sequences are SEHNR and FQNEAQ (reference sequence). Trimming took 1 base from V and 5 from J, leaving 11 bases between them. This chain's CDR3 is CASSLGIPRYGYTF. CDR3 nucleotides: TGTGCCAGCAGCTTAGGGATCCCTAGGTATGGCTACACCTTC.

This chain links TRBV6-5 with TRBJ1-2, with D uncertain. Trimming took 2 bases from V and 8 from J, leaving 9 bases between them. The CDR3 sequence is 12 residues long. Germline V gene lookup returns CDR1 MNHEY and CDR2 SVGAGI. The CDR3: CASSYDGDGYTF. CDR3 in DNA: TGTGCCAGCAGTTACGATGGAGACGGCTACACCTTC.

Here the CDR3 reads CASSVSSSANEQYF. The CDR3 coding sequence is TGTGCCAGCAGCGTTTCAAGCAGCGCTAACGAGCAGTACTTC. The gene calls are TRBV9 and TRBJ2-7; D remains ambiguous. Trimming removed 2 bases at V and 5 bases at J, with 14 bases between. CDR3 length: 14 amino acids. The germline V gene has CDR1 SGDLS and CDR2 YYNGEE.

The chain carries TRBV19 and TRBJ1-4, with D maybe TRBD1 (5 bases). V lost 5 bases, J lost 7 bases, and 11 bases lay in between. Germline loops: CDR1 LNHDA, CDR2 SQIVND (reference sequence). This CDR3 spans 13 amino acids. CDR3 sequence reads: CASSSGWSEKLFF. CDR3 coding DNA: TGTGCCAGTAGTTCAGGGTGGAGTGAAAAACTGTTTTTT.

The chain joins TRBV19 to TRBJ1-3; D unclear. The CDR3 sequence is 15 residues long. V gave up 2 bases and J gave up 3 bases, with 11 bases separating them. Germline V gives CDR1 LNHDA, CDR2 SQIVND (reference sequence). Written as DNA, the CDR3 is TGTGCCAGTAGTATAAGACCAGACCTTGGAAACACCATATATTTT. It codes for CASSIRPDLGNTIYF.

The chain recombines TRBV6-6 with TRBJ1-5; 11 bases are shared with TRBD1. Germline V gene data show CDR1 as MNHNY and CDR2 as SVGAGI (reference sequence). The CDR3 spans 16 residues. V dropped 4 bases and J dropped 11; count of bases not matched to a gene: 13. The chain's CDR3 is CASSSRTGGLDVTQHF. CDR3 DNA: TGTGCCAGCAGTTCCCGGACAGGGGGCCTAGACGTGACCCAGCATTTT.